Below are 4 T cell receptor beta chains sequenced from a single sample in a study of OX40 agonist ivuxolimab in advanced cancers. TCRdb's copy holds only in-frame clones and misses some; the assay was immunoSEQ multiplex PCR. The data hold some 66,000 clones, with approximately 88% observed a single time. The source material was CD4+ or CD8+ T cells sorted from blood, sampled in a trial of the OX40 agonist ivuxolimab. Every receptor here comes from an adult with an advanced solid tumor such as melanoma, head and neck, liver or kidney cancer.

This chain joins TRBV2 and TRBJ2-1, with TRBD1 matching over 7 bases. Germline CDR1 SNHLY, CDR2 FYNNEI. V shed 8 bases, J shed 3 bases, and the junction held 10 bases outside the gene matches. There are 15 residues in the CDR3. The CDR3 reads CASARDRAGYNEQFF. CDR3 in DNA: TGTGCCAGCGCCCGCGACAGGGCGGGCTACAATGAGCAGTTCTTC.

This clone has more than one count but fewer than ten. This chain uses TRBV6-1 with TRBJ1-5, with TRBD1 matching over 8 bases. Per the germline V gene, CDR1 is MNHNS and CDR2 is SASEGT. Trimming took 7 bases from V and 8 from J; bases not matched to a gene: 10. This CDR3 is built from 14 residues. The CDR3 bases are TGTGCCAGCACCTCGACAGGGGCCCGAGAGCCCCAGCATTTT. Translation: CASTSTGAREPQHF.

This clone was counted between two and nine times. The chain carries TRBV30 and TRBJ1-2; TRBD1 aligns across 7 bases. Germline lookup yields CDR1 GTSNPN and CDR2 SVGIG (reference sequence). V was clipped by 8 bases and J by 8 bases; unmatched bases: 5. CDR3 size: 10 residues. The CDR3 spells CAADRAGYTF. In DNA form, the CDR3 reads TGTGCCGCCGACAGGGCCGGCTACACCTTC.

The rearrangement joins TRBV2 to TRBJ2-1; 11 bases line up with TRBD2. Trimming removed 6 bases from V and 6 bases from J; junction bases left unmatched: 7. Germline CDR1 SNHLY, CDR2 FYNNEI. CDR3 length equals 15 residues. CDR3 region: CASRSRLAGSNEQFF. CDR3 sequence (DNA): TGTGCCAGCAGGAGCAGACTAGCGGGGAGCAATGAGCAGTTCTTC.